A selection of T cell receptor beta chains follows, all from one sample in a study of beta chain features in type 1 diabetes. Clones were read by immunoSEQ multiplex PCR, and TCRdb kept only the in-frame ones, dropping some. The sample has 300,000 or so clones, approximately 12% seen once. Sequences were obtained from naive CD4+ T cells from blood. The receptor source for this set is a woman aged 18-35 years with type 1 diabetes. Each CDR3 is given with its conserved first and last residue. Only part of the rows carry a size: once, few, many, or a class if the clone is expanded.

j_gene,abundance,v_gene,CDR3aa
TRBJ1-4,few,TRBV29-1,CSVDQLGEGEKLFF
TRBJ2-7,few,TRBV7-3,CASSSSGTSGFYEQYF
TRBJ2-1,few,TRBV14,CASSQLSERNEQFF
TRBJ1-2,NA,TRBV6-6,CASSPPDRVAYGYTF
TRBJ2-7,few,TRBV6-6,CASSRDLTYEQYF
TRBJ2-3,NA,TRBV11-2,CASSPGQGTDTQYF
TRBJ2-6,few,TRBV4-2,CASSQPSSGANVLTF
TRBJ1-1,few,TRBV5-1,CASSPSTGTNTEAFF
TRBJ2-7,once,TRBV18,CASSPDSGNYEQYF
TRBJ2-7,few,TRBV10-3,CAIGGTSFKGEQYF
TRBJ2-6,NA,TRBV19,CASSQVDWRSGANVLTF
TRBJ1-5,few,TRBV28,CASSSTGRGGQPQHF
TRBJ1-1,few,TRBV29-1,CSVHRGLGTEAFF
TRBJ2-1,NA,TRBV5-1,CASSLGGSLYNEQFF
TRBJ2-7,few,TRBV7-9,CASSVPGLAGTEQYF
TRBJ2-1,few,TRBV7-2,CASSIVAGSSYNEQFF
TRBJ2-1,NA,TRBV11-2,CASTAGWGTEQFF
TRBJ2-7,few,TRBV27,CASSPPLSSYEQYF
TRBJ1-4,NA,TRBV9,CASSVAGSNEKLFF
TRBJ2-1,few,TRBV2,CASSPQGGRAGDEQFF
TRBJ2-4,NA,TRBV11-3,CASSLRGRDDRNIQYF
TRBJ2-7,few,TRBV27,CASSPKPHYEQYF
TRBJ1-3,NA,TRBV5-1,CASSLGGIGGNTIYF
TRBJ2-1,NA,TRBV5-6,CASSLVGSRSYNEQFF
TRBJ2-7,NA,TRBV15,CATSRDKAGSGEQYF
TRBJ1-2,NA,TRBV7-9,CASSPTDYGYTF
TRBJ2-3,NA,TRBV30,CAWRPPGSADTQYF
TRBJ1-5,NA,TRBV29-1,CSVTDRNNQPQHF
TRBJ1-1,NA,TRBV7-2,CASSLVQGMNTEAFF
TRBJ2-5,NA,TRBV7-2,CASSLVRETQYF
TRBJ2-7,few,TRBV5-1,CASSLDSTSYEQYF